The rows below give T cell receptor beta chains drawn from one sample of a study of blood T cell repertoires in COVID-19. Here immunoSEQ multiplex PCR was the method, and the copy in TCRdb shows in-frame clones only, minus some. Altogether over 65,000 clones are present, roughly 79% being singletons, with the ten largest covering around 40%. Material for sequencing was peripheral blood. The receptor source for this set is a man aged 80 or over with acute or convalescent COVID-19. The CDR3 runs from the conserved cysteine through the conserved F or W. D genes are given only for firm matches. Clone size is not always given. Where it is, it says once, few, many or a class for expanded clones.

clone_size	v_call	d_call	j_call	cdr3_aa	cdr3_nt
.	TRBV5-8	.	TRBJ2-6	CASSLTGTGANVLTF	TGTGCCAGCAGCTTAACAGGAACTGGGGCCAACGTCCTGACTTTC
.	TRBV19	TRBD2	TRBJ2-1	CASTYQWTSGSMNEQFF	TGTGCCAGTACCTACCAATGGACTAGCGGGAGTATGAATGAGCAGTTCTTC
few	TRBV9	.	TRBJ2-7	CASSVAVSSYEQYF	TGTGCCAGCAGCGTAGCCGTTTCTTCCTACGAGCAGTACTTC
.	TRBV11-2	.	TRBJ2-1	CASSLSLASNEQFF	TGTGCCAGCAGCTTAAGTCTAGCTTCTAATGAGCAGTTCTTC
.	TRBV6-5	.	TRBJ1-2	CASRKQGVYGYTF	TGTGCCAGCAGGAAACAGGGTGTCTATGGCTACACCTTC
.	TRBV7-8	.	TRBJ1-2	CASSLAGDGYTF	TGTGCCAGCAGCTTAGCGGGAGATGGCTACACCTTC
.	TRBV30	.	TRBJ2-1	CAFARDSYNEQFF	TGTGCCTTTGCCCGGGACTCATACAATGAGCAGTTCTTC
.	TRBV7-9	.	TRBJ2-1	CAIKDRPWREGSYNEQFF	TGTGCAATCAAGGACAGGCCCTGGAGGGAAGGCTCCTACAATGAGCAGTTCTTC
.	TRBV21-1	.	TRBJ2-3	CASSKAGAGSDTQYF	TGTGCCAGCAGCAAAGCGGGGGCAGGGTCAGATACGCAGTATTTT
.	TRBV6-2/TRBV6-3	TRBD2	TRBJ2-1	CASSRLAGGRSSYNEQFF	TGTGCCAGCAGCCGACTAGCGGGAGGGCGGAGCTCCTACAATGAGCAGTTCTTC